These 30 T cell receptor beta chains came from one sample sequenced in a study of long-term antiretroviral therapy in people with HIV. They ran version v3.0 of the immunoSEQ assay at survey level. Assay: immunoSEQ multiplex PCR; the TCRdb copy retains only in-frame clones and omits some. The data show 20,000 to 25,000 clones, about four fifths seen once. The specimen comprised unsorted PBMCs, sampled 0.2 years after starting antiretroviral therapy. The receptor set was obtained from a woman aged 25 to 45 with HIV.

This chain connects TRBV9 to TRBJ2-7; possibly TRBD1 for D (5 bases). V was pared by 4 bases and J by 2 bases, with 13 bases between. This CDR3 has 14 amino acids. In germline, CDR1 is SGDLS, CDR2 YYNGEE. This chain's CDR3 is CASSPREAPYEQYF. DNA for the CDR3: TGTGCCAGCAGCCCCAGGGAAGCTCCCTACGAGCAGTACTTC.

This clone was seen once. This rearrangement joins TRBV19 to TRBJ1-5, with D possibly TRBD1 on 5 matching bases. The CDR3 consists of 14 residues. Trimming pared 3 bases from V and 5 bases from J, leaving 11 bases between. CDR1 is LNHDA, CDR2 SQIVND, per germline (reference sequence). CDR3 nucleotide sequence: TGTGCCAGTAGTATTGGCAGGGCGGATCAGCCCCAGCATTTT. Amino acid sequence: CASSIGRADQPQHF.

A single count supports this clone. This chain links TRBV6-1 with TRBJ2-3; D not certain. Trimming removed 0 bases from V and 7 bases from J, with 17 bases in between. This CDR3 spans 16 amino acids. The germline CDR1 and CDR2 sequences are MNHNS and SASEGT. CDR3 sequence: CASSEATNQPGHTQYF. The CDR3 DNA reads as TGTGCCAGCAGTGAAGCGACGAATCAGCCCGGGCATACGCAGTATTTT.

This clone was observed once. The V and J genes are TRBV10-3 and TRBJ1-1, with D tentatively TRBD1 (5 bases). V was trimmed by 2 bases and J by 2 bases, leaving 9 bases between them. This CDR3 comprises 14 residues. Germline V CDR1 and CDR2: ENHRY, SYGVKD. The CDR3 DNA reads TGTGCCATCAGTGAGGCCAGGGAAAACACTGAAGCTTTCTTT. The encoded protein is CAISEARENTEAFF.

The chain recombines TRBV7-2 with TRBJ2-5, with a tentative D call TRBD1 (6 bases). The germline gives CDR1 SGHTA, CDR2 FQGNSA. The CDR3 consists of 15 residues. The germline V and J ends were trimmed by 4 bases and 5 bases, with 17 bases remaining between them. The CDR3: CASSSASVGAETQYF. The CDR3 nucleotides read TGTGCCAGCAGCTCCGCCTCGGTGGGGGCGGAGACCCAGTACTTC.

The CDR3 sequence: CASSFGQGEGYTF. CDR3 in DNA: TGTGCCAGCAGTTTTGGACAGGGGGAGGGCTACACCTTC. The rearrangement uses TRBV27 and TRBJ1-2; TRBD1 aligns across 10 bases. The J segment lost 8 bases and the V segment lost 3 bases, leaving 3 bases of the junction unmatched. Germline-derived CDR1 and CDR2 are MNHEY and SMNVEV (reference sequence). The CDR3 consists of 13 residues.

The V gene is TRBV4-1, the J gene TRBJ1-3; D not certain. Germline-derived CDR1 and CDR2 are MGHRA and YSYEKL. This CDR3 has 16 amino acids. Trimming took off 4 bases at V and 3 bases at J, with 16 bases between the two ends. The CDR3 DNA follows: TGCGCCAGCAGCCCTCTCGGCGGGTTGGGTGGAAACACCATATATTTT. This codes for CASSPLGGLGGNTIYF.

The chain has TRBV7-2 and TRBJ2-7, with D perhaps TRBD1 (7 bases). V was shortened by 5 bases and J by 1 base, with 18 bases between the two germline ends. This CDR3 is 16 amino acids long. The V gene's germline CDR1 is SGHTA and CDR2 FQGNSA. The CDR3 reads CASSPRGIGRSYEQYF. Here the CDR3 DNA reads TGTGCCAGCAGCCCCAGGGGGATAGGGAGGTCCTACGAGCAGTACTTC. Supplemented by reference TRBV7-2 and TRBJ2-7, the full variable domain reads GAGVSQSPSNKVTEKGKDVELRCDPISGHTALYWYRQSLGQGLEFLIYFQGNSAPDKSGLPSDRFSAERTGGSVSTLTIQRTQQEDSAVYLCASSPRGIGRSYEQYFGPGTRLTVT.

The genes are TRBV14 and TRBJ1-6; a possible D gene is TRBD1 (5 bases). With 0 bases removed from V and 10 bases from J, the gap between germline ends came to 13 bases. The CDR3 loop spans 15 amino acids. Per the germline V gene, CDR1 is SGHDN and CDR2 is FVKESK. CDR3 sequence (DNA): TGTGCCAGCAGCCAAGATGGCAGGGTAGGCTCACCCCTCCACTTT. This codes for CASSQDGRVGSPLHF.

This chain joins TRBV18 and TRBJ2-7, with TRBD1 matching over 11 bases. CDR1 is KGHSH, CDR2 LQKENI, per germline. The CDR3 is 15 residues long. V lost 6 bases to trimming and J lost 2 bases; unmatched junction nucleotides: 6. The CDR3 bases are TGTGCCAGCTCGCGAGGGACAGGGGGAGCCTACGAGCAGTACGTC. This gives the protein CASSRGTGGAYEQYV.

The chain uses TRBV5-4 and TRBJ1-3; D is ambiguous. The CDR3 is made up of 17 amino acids. Trimming took off 3 bases at V and 1 base at J, with 17 bases between the two ends. Germline V lookup: CDR1 SGHNT, CDR2 YYREEE (reference sequence). In DNA, the CDR3 is TGTGCCAGCAGCTCCCAAACCCCCAGTCTTTCTGGAAACACCATATATTTT. This encodes CASSSQTPSLSGNTIYF.

The chain joins TRBV6-1 to TRBJ1-1; D not resolved. Germline V lookup: CDR1 MNHNS, CDR2 SASEGT. V was clipped by 7 bases and J by 0 bases, with 6 bases between them. The CDR3 loop spans 12 amino acids. CDR3 sequence reads: CASNSLNTEAFF. DNA of the CDR3: TGTGCCAGCAATTCACTGAACACTGAAGCTTTCTTT.

The gene calls are TRBV7-8 and TRBJ2-1; 7 nucleotides line up with TRBD1. V lost 5 bases to trimming and J lost 8 bases; unmatched junction nucleotides: 12. The germline CDR1 and CDR2 sequences are SGHVS and FQNEAQ. This CDR3 is 15 amino acids long. The CDR3 loop reads CASSPGAGGVHEQFF. The CDR3 coding sequence is TGTGCCAGCAGCCCCGGGGCAGGGGGTGTTCATGAGCAGTTCTTC.

This clone was counted between two and nine times. The J gene is TRBJ2-1, the V gene TRBV29-1; a possible D gene is TRBD1 (5 bases). V dropped 5 bases and J dropped 6 bases, with 11 bases sitting between them. In germline, CDR1 is SQVTM, CDR2 ANQGSEA. This CDR3 region has 12 residues. CDR3 sequence (DNA): TGCAGCGTTCTTGCGCAGGGCAATGAGCAGTTCTTC. Translation: CSVLAQGNEQFF.

The V call is TRBV11-3, the J call TRBJ2-7, with D maybe TRBD1 (6 bases). V shed 1 base and J shed 5 bases, with 18 bases lying between them. Germline V gives CDR1 SGHNT, CDR2 YENEEA. The CDR3 consists of 16 residues. The chain's CDR3 is CASSLGRGPSGHEQYF. Written as DNA, the CDR3 is TGTGCCAGCAGCTTAGGCAGGGGCCCTTCTGGTCACGAGCAGTACTTC.

In its sample, this clone was seen a few times. The chain recombines TRBV27 with TRBJ1-5; no definite D call. The CDR3 sequence is 13 residues long. Germline assignment: CDR1 MNHEY and CDR2 SMNVEV (reference sequence). The V end lost 3 bases, the J end lost 4 bases, and 7 bases lay between the germline ends. CDR3 nucleotide sequence: TGTGCCAGCAGTTTGTCGCAGAATCAGCCCCAGCATTTT. Translated: CASSLSQNQPQHF.

This clone was seen a single time. The chain combines TRBV11-2 with TRBJ2-3; no reliable D call. The V end lost 0 bases, the J end lost 7 bases, and 14 bases lay between the germline ends. Per germline, CDR1 SGHAT and CDR2 FQNNGV. This CDR3 comprises 15 residues. The CDR3 nucleotides are TGTGCCAGCAGCTTAGATCGAACTGGCACTAATACGCAGTATTTT. Amino acids: CASSLDRTGTNTQYF.

The chain recombines TRBV2 with TRBJ1-1; D may be TRBD1 (6 bases). Trimming cost V 4 bases and J 6 bases, with 15 bases left between them. CDR1 and CDR2 from the germline V gene are SNHLY and FYNNEI. The CDR3 is 14 residues long. The CDR3 coding sequence is TGTGCCAGCAGTGTGTTACAGGGTTACTCTGAAGCTTTCTTT. Its translation: CASSVLQGYSEAFF.

The chain links TRBV11-2 to TRBJ2-3; the match to TRBD2 covers 8 bases. This CDR3 region has 15 residues. CDR1 is SGHAT, CDR2 FQNNGV, per germline. The V and J ends lost 3 bases and 5 bases, in that order; junction bases with no gene match: 7. CDR3 amino acids: CASSLLSGGEDTQYF. The CDR3 DNA sequence: TGTGCCAGCAGCTTGCTGAGCGGGGGAGAAGATACGCAGTATTTT.

This chain links TRBV29-1 with TRBJ2-7, with 10 positions matching TRBD2. Germline V CDR1 and CDR2: SQVTM, ANQGSEA. V was clipped by 6 bases and J by 7 bases; unmatched bases: 6. The CDR3 consists of 12 residues. The CDR3 loop reads CSVTSGAGEQYF. The CDR3 DNA is TGCAGCGTAACTAGCGGGGCCGGGGAGCAGTACTTC.

This chain joins TRBV10-3 and TRBJ1-2; D perhaps matches TRBD1 (6 bases). Looked up from germline, CDR1 is ENHRY and CDR2 is SYGVKD. With 3 bases removed from V and 4 bases from J, the gap between germline ends came to 9 bases. The CDR3 is made up of 13 amino acids. The chain's CDR3 is CAISDQDSYGYTF. CDR3 sequence (DNA): TGTGCCATCAGTGATCAGGACAGCTATGGCTACACCTTC.

This clone was seen a single time. The chain combines TRBV6-1 with TRBJ1-1; D possibly corresponds to TRBD1 (6 bases). The CDR3 extends over 13 amino acids. Germline-derived CDR1 and CDR2 are MNHNS and SASEGT. The V end lost 6 bases, the J end lost 4 bases, and 12 bases lay between the germline ends. CDR3 DNA: TGTGCCAGCAGGGGGGGCAGAATCACTGAAGCTTTCTTT. Protein sequence: CASRGGRITEAFF.

This clone came up a few times. The chain links TRBV2 to TRBJ1-5, with D perhaps matching TRBD1 (5 bases). Per germline, CDR1 SNHLY and CDR2 FYNNEI. V was trimmed by 6 bases and J by 0 bases, leaving 12 bases between them. The CDR3 covers 15 residues. Here the CDR3 reads CASRRDGYSNQPQHF. The CDR3 coding sequence is TGTGCCAGCAGGCGGGACGGTTATAGCAATCAGCCCCAGCATTTT. The full variable domain, completed using reference TRBV2 and TRBJ1-5, is EPEVTQTPSHQVTQMGQEVILRCVPISNHLYFYWYRQILGQKVEFLVSFYNNEISEKSEIFDDQFSVERPDGSNFTLKIRSTKLEDSAMYFCASRRDGYSNQPQHFGDGTRLSIL.

This clone was seen once. The genes are TRBV14 and TRBJ1-1; D unresolved. V lost 6 bases to trimming and J lost 0 bases, with 14 bases between them. Germline V gene lookup returns CDR1 SGHDN and CDR2 FVKESK. CDR3 length: 15 residues. Here the CDR3 DNA reads TGTGCCAGCAGTCAGCAAGGGAAGATGAACACTGAAGCTTTCTTT. It is translated as CASSQQGKMNTEAFF.

The rearrangement joins TRBV5-6 to TRBJ1-6; no reliable D call. CDR1 and CDR2 from the germline V gene are SGHDT and YYEEEE. The CDR3 length is 15 residues. V dropped 6 bases and J dropped 7 bases, with 17 bases sitting between them. The DNA of the CDR3 is TGTGCCAGCACACGGGGATTTTTAAGCAATTCACCCCTCCACTTT. Translation: CASTRGFLSNSPLHF.

The chain couples TRBV10-3 to TRBJ2-3, with TRBD1 matching over 9 bases. Trimming cost V 8 bases and J 4 bases; bases outside gene matches: 4. In germline, CDR1 is ENHRY, CDR2 SYGVKD. The CDR3 runs to 13 residues. Written as DNA, the CDR3 is TGTGCCATCGGACAGGGGCCCGCAGATACGCAGTATTTT. This gives the protein CAIGQGPADTQYF.

The chain combines TRBV30 with TRBJ2-2, with TRBD1 matching 10 bases. The CDR3 spans 16 residues. Germline CDR1 GTSNPN, CDR2 SVGIG (reference sequence). Unmatched junction bases numbered 6, after V lost 2 bases and J lost 3 bases. In nucleotides, the CDR3 is TGTGCCTGGAGTTCGCCCGGGACAGGGGACACCGGGGAGCTGTTTTTT. It translates to CAWSSPGTGDTGELFF. The whole variable domain, remainder taken from reference TRBV30 and TRBJ2-2, is SQTIHQWPATLVQPVGSPLSLECTVEGTSNPNLYWYRQAAGRGLQLLFYSVGIGQISSEVPQNLSASRPQDRQFILSSKKLLLSDSGFYLCAWSSPGTGDTGELFFGEGSRLTVL.

The J gene is TRBJ2-7, the V gene TRBV19; possibly TRBD1 or TRBD2 for D (5 bases each). With 4 bases removed from V and 0 bases from J, the gap between germline ends came to 13 bases. The V gene's germline CDR1 is LNHDA and CDR2 SQIVND (reference sequence). The CDR3 spans 15 residues. This CDR3 reads CASSTGRSSSYEQYF. The CDR3 coding sequence is TGTGCCAGTAGTACGGGACGGTCTAGCTCCTACGAGCAGTACTTC.

This chain joins TRBV2 and TRBJ2-3; D remains unclear. Trimming took off 11 bases at V and 6 bases at J, with 18 bases between the two ends. Germline-derived CDR1 and CDR2 are SNHLY and FYNNEI. This CDR3 is 13 amino acids long. The CDR3 DNA reads TGTGCCTGCCGACTCGAAGAGCGCGATACGCAGTATTTT. It is translated as CACRLEERDTQYF.

The chain employs TRBV6-6 and TRBJ2-3; 8 positions agree with TRBD1. This CDR3 is 15 amino acids long. Germline assignment: CDR1 MNHNY and CDR2 SVGAGI (reference sequence). The junction had 4 bases not matched to a gene; V was cut back by 2 bases and J by 3 bases. CDR3 region: CASSYRTGSTDTQYF. The CDR3 region has the DNA TGTGCCAGCAGTTACCGGACAGGGTCTACAGATACGCAGTATTTT.